This entry lists 9 T cell receptor beta chains sequenced from one sample in a study of cytomegalovirus exposure and HLA in healthy donors. Vbeta (60) and Jbeta (13) primers were used in the PCR. Sequenced by immunoSEQ multiplex PCR; TCRdb stores in-frame clones only, minus some. The table shows about 200,000 clones, with roughly 80% occurring only once. Sequenced input: PBMCs. The receptors were sampled from a woman in her 50s in good health and CMV-seropositive.

The chain couples TRBV18 to TRBJ2-5, with D unclear. CDR1 and CDR2 from the germline V gene are KGHSH and LQKENI. The CDR3 extends over 13 amino acids. V was shortened by 3 bases and J by 5 bases, with 10 bases between the two germline ends. CDR3 amino acids: CASSPGQWETQYF. DNA of the CDR3: TGTGCCAGCTCACCTGGGCAGTGGGAGACCCAGTACTTC.

The chain combines TRBV27 with TRBJ2-2, with 9 bases lining up with TRBD2. Germline V CDR1 and CDR2: MNHEY, SMNVEV (reference sequence). V lost 6 bases and J lost 3; bases outside the gene matches: 8. This CDR3 is built from 16 residues. The CDR3: CASRRRVAGDTGELFF. In DNA, the CDR3 is TGTGCCAGCAGGCGCAGGGTAGCGGGGGACACCGGGGAGCTGTTTTTT.

This chain joins TRBV5-6 and TRBJ2-3; TRBD2 matches 11 bases. The germline gives CDR1 SGHDT, CDR2 YYEEEE. The CDR3 spans 16 residues. V lost 5 bases to trimming and J lost 0 bases; unmatched junction nucleotides: 5. The CDR3 is CASSGLAGASTDTQYF. The CDR3 DNA is TGTGCCAGCAGTGGACTAGCGGGCGCTAGCACAGATACGCAGTATTTT.

CDR3 protein: CASSNPDRGAWGYTF. CDR3 nucleotides: TGTGCCAGCAGCAATCCGGACAGGGGTGCATGGGGCTACACCTTC. The V gene is TRBV21-1, the J gene TRBJ1-2; TRBD1, the table's D call, lacks a check against the DNA. TRBV21-1 is given as a pseudogene. CDR3 length: 15 residues.

The chain links TRBV5-1 to TRBJ2-1, with 11 positions matching TRBD1. With 4 bases clipped from V and 9 bases from J, the junction kept 6 bases outside the gene matches. The V gene's germline CDR1 is SGHRS and CDR2 YFSETQ. The CDR3 spans 14 residues. Here the CDR3 DNA reads TGCGCCAGCAGCCGAGGACAGGGGGCCCTTGAGCAGTTCTTC. Translation gives CASSRGQGALEQFF.

The chain carries TRBV10-3 and TRBJ2-2; a weak D match, TRBD2 (5 bases). V gave up 4 bases and J gave up 5 bases, with 11 bases separating them. Germline V lookup: CDR1 ENHRY, CDR2 SYGVKD. The CDR3 runs 14 residues. CDR3 in amino acids: CAISGQDSTGELFF. In nucleotides, the CDR3 is TGTGCCATCAGTGGGCAGGACTCGACCGGGGAGCTGTTTTTT.

This rearrangement joins TRBV27 to TRBJ2-2; a weak D match, TRBD1 (6 bases). The CDR3 loop spans 15 amino acids. The germline CDR1 and CDR2 sequences are MNHEY and SMNVEV (reference sequence). V was pared by 5 bases and J by 1 base, with 11 bases between. The CDR3 sequence: CASSPYRENTGELFF. Written as DNA, the CDR3 is TGTGCCAGCAGTCCCTACAGGGAGAACACCGGGGAGCTGTTTTTT.

The chain is built from TRBV5-1 and TRBJ2-3, with TRBD1 matching over 9 bases. Germline values: CDR1 SGHRS, CDR2 YFSETQ. Germline trimming cut 7 bases from V and 3 bases from J; bases unmatched to any gene: 9. The CDR3 runs 15 residues. The CDR3 reads CASHPGTGKTDTQYF. In DNA, the CDR3 is TGCGCCAGCCACCCGGGGACAGGGAAGACAGATACGCAGTATTTT.

The chain recombines TRBV19 with TRBJ1-5; a possible D gene is TRBD1 (5 bases). The germline V gene encodes CDR1 LNHDA and CDR2 SQIVND (reference sequence). Trimming pared 7 bases from V and 7 bases from J, leaving 20 bases between. The CDR3 loop spans 15 amino acids. CDR3 in amino acids: CASTPPGHSGQPQHF. CDR3 bases: TGTGCCAGTACCCCTCCCGGACATTCTGGACAGCCCCAGCATTTT.